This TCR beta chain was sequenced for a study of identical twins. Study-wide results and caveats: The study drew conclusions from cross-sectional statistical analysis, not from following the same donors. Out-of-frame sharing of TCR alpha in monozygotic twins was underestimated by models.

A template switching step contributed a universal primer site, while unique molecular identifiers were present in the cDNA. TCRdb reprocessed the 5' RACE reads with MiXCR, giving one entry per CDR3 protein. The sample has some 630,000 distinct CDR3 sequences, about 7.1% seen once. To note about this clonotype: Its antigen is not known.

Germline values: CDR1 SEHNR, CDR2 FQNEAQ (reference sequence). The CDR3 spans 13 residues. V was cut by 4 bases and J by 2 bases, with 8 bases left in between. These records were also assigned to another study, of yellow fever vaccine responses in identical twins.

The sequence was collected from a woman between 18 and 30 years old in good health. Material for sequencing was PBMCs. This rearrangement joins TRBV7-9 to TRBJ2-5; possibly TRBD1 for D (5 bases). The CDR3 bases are TGTGCCAGCAGCTCGACAGTACAAGAGACCCAGTACTTC. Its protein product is CASSSTVQETQYF.